These T cell receptor beta chains were read from a single sample in a study of control samples from healthy donors and cancer patients. Measured with immunoSEQ multiplex PCR; TCRdb has only the in-frame clones, and not every one. The data hold 90,000 to 130,000 clones, with around 87% observed a single time. Sample: PBMCs. The receptor set was obtained from an older woman with lung cancer. CDR3s include the opening cysteine and the closing phenylalanine or tryptophan. Fields, in order: J gene, clone size, D gene, V gene, CDR3 protein, CDR3 DNA. D genes are given only for firm matches. Where a row states a size, it is once, few, many or the class of an expanded clone; other rows omit it.

TRBJ1-6	-	-	TRBV23-1	CASSQYCRKLNSPLHF	TGCGCCAGCAGTCAATATTGCCGGAAACTGAATTCACCCCTCCACTTT
TRBJ1-3	-	TRBD1	TRBV18	CASATGDGNTIYF	TGTGCCAGCGCTACAGGGGATGGAAACACCATATATTTT
TRBJ1-3	-	TRBD1	TRBV3-1/TRBV3-2	CASSRSNTGQGAGNTIYF	TGTGCCAGCAGCCGGTCTAATACGGGACAGGGGGCAGGAAACACCATATATTTT
TRBJ1-1	-	-	TRBV19	CASSPLRGTTEAFF	TGTGCCAGTAGCCCATTGAGGGGTACTACGGAAGCTTTCTTT
TRBJ1-1	-	-	TRBV7-9	CATNEGGMNTEAFF	TGTGCCACTAATGAAGGGGGGATGAACACTGAAGCTTTCTTT
TRBJ1-3	-	-	TRBV3-1/TRBV3-2	CASSPDTTSGNTIYF	TGTGCCAGCAGCCCCGACACCACCTCTGGAAACACCATATATTTT
TRBJ2-1	-	-	TRBV7-3	CASSPPGATEQFF	TGTGCCAGCAGCCCGCCCGGGGCCACTGAGCAGTTCTTC
TRBJ2-1	-	-	TRBV28	CASSSPSLGTNEQFF	TGTGCCAGCAGTTCCCCCTCACTAGGGACCAATGAGCAGTTCTTC
TRBJ1-6	-	-	TRBV28	CASSSQDSPLHF	TGTGCCAGCAGTTCTCAGGATTCACCCCTCCACTTT
TRBJ2-2	-	TRBD2	TRBV11-2	CASSLNGGDTGELFF	TGTGCCAGCAGCCTAAACGGGGGGGACACCGGGGAGCTGTTTTTT
TRBJ2-5	-	-	TRBV5-4	CASSSFQETQYF	TGTGCCAGCAGCTCGTTCCAAGAGACCCAGTACTTC
TRBJ1-3	-	TRBD1	TRBV30	CAWSVAGTETIYF	TGTGCCTGGAGTGTAGCGGGGACAGAAACCATATATTTT
TRBJ1-5	-	-	TRBV12-5	CASGSSRVQPQHF	TGTGCTAGTGGTTCTTCGAGGGTTCAGCCCCAGCATTTT
TRBJ2-1	-	-	TRBV6-5	CASTSLEQFF	TGTGCCAGCACAAGCTTAGAGCAGTTCTTC
TRBJ2-5	once	-	TRBV5-1	CASSLEGASEETQYF	TGCGCCAGCAGCTTGGAGGGGGCTAGCGAAGAGACCCAGTACTTC
TRBJ1-2	-	-	TRBV7-9	CASSSMGLSPYGYTF	TGTGCCAGCAGCTCCATGGGCCTCTCCCCCTATGGCTACACCTTC
TRBJ1-1	once	-	TRBV6-5	CASSYSGGEAFF	TGTGCCAGCAGTTACTCGGGTGGTGAAGCTTTCTTT